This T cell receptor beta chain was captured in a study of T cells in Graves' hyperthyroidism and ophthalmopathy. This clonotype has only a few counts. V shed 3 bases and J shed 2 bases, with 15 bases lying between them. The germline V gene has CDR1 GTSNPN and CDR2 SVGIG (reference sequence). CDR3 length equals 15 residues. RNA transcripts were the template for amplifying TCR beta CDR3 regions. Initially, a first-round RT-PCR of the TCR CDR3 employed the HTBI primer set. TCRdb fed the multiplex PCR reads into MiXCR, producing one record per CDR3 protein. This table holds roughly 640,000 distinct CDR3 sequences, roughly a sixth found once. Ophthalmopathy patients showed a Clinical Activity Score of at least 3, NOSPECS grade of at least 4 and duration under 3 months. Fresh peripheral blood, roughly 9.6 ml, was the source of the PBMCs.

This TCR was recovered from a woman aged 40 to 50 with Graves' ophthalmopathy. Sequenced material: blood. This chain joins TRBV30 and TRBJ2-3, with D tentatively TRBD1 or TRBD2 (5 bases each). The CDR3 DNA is TGTGCCTGGAGAACGGGGTGGGACCCCACAGATACGCAGTATTTT. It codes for CAWRTGWDPTDTQYF.